Listed below are T cell receptor beta chains from one sample, sequenced in a study of human T cells and chemical hapten exposure. TCRdb fed the RACE reads into MiXCR, producing one record per CDR3 protein. This sample has some 59,000 distinct CDR3 sequences, with over 9% found just once. This material consisted of whole blood, taken in connection with sensitization to the hapten diphenylcyclopropenone (DPC). The receptor source for this set is a woman in her forties with alopecia areata. Some clones in this sample may be carry-over from other donors' samples. CDR3s include the opening cysteine and the closing phenylalanine or tryptophan. The D gene is left open where the match is weak. Not every row has a clone size; where given, it reads once, few, many or a size class.

d_gene,v_gene,j_gene,abundance,CDR3aa,CDR3nt
TRBD2,TRBV11-2,TRBJ2-3,few,CASSLVGPAGPSTDTQYF,TGTGCCAGCAGCTTAGTGGGCCCAGCGGGACCTAGCACAGATACGCAGTATTTT
TRBD2,TRBV4-1,TRBJ2-3,NA,CASSQGGGGRGDTQYF,TGCGCCAGCAGCCAAGGCGGCGGGGGGCGGGGAGATACGCAGTATTTT
NA,TRBV19,TRBJ1-1,many,CASSSGRTEAFF,TGTGCCAGTAGCTCTGGGAGGACTGAAGCTTTCTTT
TRBD1,TRBV20-1,TRBJ1-2,many,CSAISGTGYGYTF,TGCAGTGCTATATCGGGGACAGGGTATGGCTACACCTTC
NA,TRBV21-1,TRBJ2-4,few,CASSLNVMSNDIQYF,TGTGCCAGCAGCCTCAATGTTATGTCAAATGACATTCAGTACTTC
NA,TRBV4-1,TRBJ2-7,few,CASSQDAGSPREQYF,TGCGCCAGCAGCCAAGATGCGGGCAGCCCTCGAGAGCAGTACTTC
NA,TRBV6-5,TRBJ2-1,few,CASRPPLGQGNLWQFF,TGTGCCAGCAGACCGCCGCTGGGGCAGGGTAACCTCTGGCAGTTCTTC
TRBD2,TRBV7-8,TRBJ2-2,NA,CASSPNGQGLATGELFF,TGTGCCAGCAGCCCGAACGGACAGGGACTAGCGACCGGGGAGCTGTTTTTT
TRBD1,TRBV20-1,TRBJ2-7,few,CSASPSGTDVYEQYF,TGCAGTGCGTCTCCCTCCGGGACAGACGTCTACGAGCAGTACTTC
NA,TRBV5-1,TRBJ1-2,many,CASSSGVDYGYTF,TGCGCCAGCAGCAGTGGAGTTGACTATGGCTACACCTTC
NA,TRBV19,TRBJ1-4,few,CASSIKTGTNEKLFF,TGTGCCAGTAGTATCAAAACAGGCACGAATGAAAAACTGTTTTTT
TRBD1,TRBV2,TRBJ2-1,many,CASKGQGDIHEQFF,TGTGCCAGCAAGGGACAGGGAGATATCCATGAGCAGTTCTTC
TRBD2,TRBV6-1,TRBJ2-1,NA,CASLSREGSSYNEQFF,TGTGCCAGCCTCTCACGGGAGGGAAGCTCCTACAATGAGCAGTTCTTC
TRBD1,TRBV19,TRBJ2-1,NA,CASTPGDSHNEQFF,TGTGCCAGTACCCCAGGGGACAGCCACAATGAGCAGTTCTTC
TRBD1,TRBV6-5,TRBJ2-7,many,CASSDGTGVSAYEQYF,TGTGCCAGCAGCGACGGGACAGGAGTTTCCGCCTACGAGCAGTACTTC
NA,TRBV7-9,TRBJ1-5,few,CASSSDQGVHQPQHF,TGTGCCAGCAGCTCCGACCAAGGGGTGCATCAGCCCCAGCATTTT
TRBD1,TRBV29-1,TRBJ1-2,many,CSVEGGQPNYGYTF,TGCAGCGTTGAAGGGGGACAGCCAAACTATGGCTACACCTTC
TRBD2,TRBV11-2,TRBJ2-7,NA,CASSPGTISIDEQYF,TGTGCCAGCAGCCCAGGGACTATTAGCATCGACGAGCAGTACTTC
TRBD2,TRBV5-5,TRBJ2-5,many,CASSSPPSGGATAQYF,TGTGCCAGCAGCTCGCCCCCTAGCGGGGGGGCAACGGCCCAGTACTTC
TRBD2,TRBV7-2,TRBJ2-3,many,CASSLGGGGRTQYF,TGTGCCAGCAGCTTAGGTGGCGGGGGGCGTACGCAGTATTTT
NA,TRBV20-1,TRBJ1-4,NA,CSATDSLSEKLFF,TGCAGTGCTACGGACAGCCTTAGTGAAAAACTGTTTTTT
TRBD1,TRBV7-2,TRBJ2-7,many,CASSAGQGPYEQYF,TGTGCCAGCAGCGCCGGACAGGGCCCCTACGAGCAGTACTTC
NA,TRBV18,TRBJ2-2,NA,CASSPRARPLDLGTGELFF,TGTGCCAGCTCACCACGGGCCAGGCCGCTGGATTTAGGCACCGGGGAGCTGTTTTTT
TRBD2,TRBV25-1,TRBJ2-1,NA,CASSESASGRGNEQFF,TGTGCCAGCAGTGAATCGGCTAGCGGAAGAGGGAATGAGCAGTTCTTC
TRBD2,TRBV29-1,TRBJ2-7,few,CSALPGGASEQYF,TGCAGCGCCCTACCGGGAGGGGCCTCCGAGCAGTACTTC
NA,TRBV20-1,TRBJ1-2,many,CSADRSPGDGYTF,TGCAGTGCAGACAGGTCCCCGGGGGATGGCTACACCTTC
NA,TRBV5-1,TRBJ1-1,few,CASSALGPNTEAFF,TGCGCCAGCAGCGCCTTGGGGCCGAACACTGAAGCTTTCTTT
NA,TRBV6-2/TRBV6-3,TRBJ2-1,NA,CASTVSSYNEQFF,TGTGCCAGCACGGTGAGCTCCTACAATGAGCAGTTCTTC
NA,TRBV18,TRBJ2-1,many,CASSPPGLISGEQFF,TGTGCCAGCTCACCCCCGGGCCTGATAAGTGGTGAGCAGTTCTTC
TRBD2,TRBV6-2/TRBV6-3,TRBJ2-1,few,CASGDPGLAGGFTYNEQFF,TGTGCCAGCGGGGACCCGGGACTAGCGGGGGGGTTCACCTACAATGAGCAGTTCTTC
TRBD1,TRBV6-2/TRBV6-3,TRBJ1-5,few,CASSYSRDRGLNSNQPQHF,TGTGCCAGCAGTTACTCGAGAGACAGGGGTTTAAATAGCAATCAGCCCCAGCATTTT
NA,TRBV29-1,TRBJ2-6,many,CSVHPSGANVLTF,TGCAGCGTTCACCCCTCTGGGGCCAACGTCCTGACTTTC
NA,TRBV7-6,TRBJ1-4,many,CASSSDPNEKLFF,TGTGCCAGCAGCTCCGACCCTAATGAAAAACTGTTTTTT
NA,TRBV15,TRBJ1-4,many,CATREGSNEKLFF,TGTGCCACCCGGGAGGGCTCTAATGAAAAACTGTTTTTT
NA,TRBV6-2/TRBV6-3,TRBJ2-4,many,CATTDSPPSIQYF,TGTGCCACCACTGACAGTCCCCCAAGTATTCAGTACTTC
TRBD2,TRBV20-1,TRBJ2-7,few,CSARGTSGTKKGSYEQYF,TGCAGTGCTAGAGGGACTAGCGGGACCAAAAAAGGGAGCTACGAGCAGTACTTC
NA,TRBV4-3,TRBJ1-1,NA,CASSQVAGNTEAFF,TGCGCCAGCAGCCAAGTAGCCGGGAACACTGAAGCTTTCTTT
NA,TRBV12-3/TRBV12-4,TRBJ2-2,many,CASSLKWNGELFF,TGTGCCAGCAGTTTAAAGTGGAACGGGGAGCTGTTTTTT
TRBD1,TRBV7-9,TRBJ2-1,many,CASSHRDREYNEQFF,TGTGCCAGCAGCCACCGGGACAGGGAATACAATGAGCAGTTCTTC
TRBD2,TRBV7-2,TRBJ2-3,few,CASSLGGSPTDTQYF,TGTGCCAGCAGCTTGGGCGGGAGCCCCACAGATACGCAGTATTTT
NA,TRBV7-2,TRBJ2-4,many,CASSGGRRLAKNIQYF,TGTGCCAGCAGCGGAGGGAGGCGCCTAGCCAAAAACATTCAGTACTTC
NA,TRBV11-2,TRBJ2-5,NA,CASSLEGSVGETQYF,TGTGCCAGCAGCTTAGAGGGTTCCGTGGGAGAGACCCAGTACTTC
NA,TRBV7-2,TRBJ2-7,NA,CASSQNIQGGNEQYF,TGTGCCAGCAGTCAAAATATCCAGGGGGGAAACGAGCAGTACTTC
TRBD2,TRBV14,TRBJ2-1,few,CASSQEGTSGRDSYNEQFF,TGTGCCAGCAGCCAAGAAGGTACTAGCGGGAGGGATTCCTACAATGAGCAGTTCTTC
NA,TRBV20-1,TRBJ1-2,many,CSAITAVTNYGYTF,TGCAGTGCTATCACGGCGGTGACTAACTATGGCTACACCTTC
TRBD2,TRBV5-1,TRBJ2-7,NA,CASSAGINGRLGEQYF,TGCGCCAGCAGCGCGGGAATTAACGGGAGGTTGGGCGAGCAGTACTTC
NA,TRBV7-2,TRBJ2-4,NA,CASSLGTDRNLANNIQYF,TGTGCCAGCAGCTTGGGAACAGACAGAAACCTAGCCAATAACATTCAGTACTTC
TRBD2,TRBV3-1,TRBJ2-3,NA,CASSQRSGAGTDTQYF,TGTGCCAGCAGCCAGAGGAGCGGGGCGGGCACAGATACGCAGTATTTT
NA,TRBV28,TRBJ1-2,many,CASSAGGYTF,TGTGCCAGCTCTGCGGGAGGCTACACCTTC
TRBD1,TRBV6-5,TRBJ2-5,NA,CASSGQGAGETQYF,TGTGCCAGCAGTGGACAGGGGGCGGGAGAGACCCAGTACTTC
TRBD2,TRBV7-6,TRBJ2-3,many,CASSTLAGGTDTQYF,TGTGCCAGCAGCACTCTAGCGGGGGGCACAGATACGCAGTATTTT